This T cell receptor (beta chain) originates from a study of neurological immune-mediated disorders. V was trimmed by 6 bases and J by 2 bases, leaving 6 bases between them. The CDR3 length is 12 residues. Germline values: CDR1 MNHNY, CDR2 SVGAGI (reference sequence). Ten or more counts support this clonotype. Its antigen is undetermined. In each sequencing run, over 170 million TCR-beta sequences were generated from 15-18 subjects. TCRdb re-derived calls from the 5' RACE reads in MiXCR, one entry per CDR3 protein. Of about 53,000 distinct CDR3 sequences listed, around 3.4% are singletons. Broader study findings: The expanded clones of different subjects shared no CDR3 amino acid sequences (suggesting private repertoires in all groups).

The TCR originated in a woman in her thirties with multiple sclerosis. The specimen was PBMCs. J is TRBJ2-3 and V is TRBV6-6; no firm D call. CDR3 in amino acids: CASSRNTDTQYF. The CDR3 DNA reads TGTGCCAGCAGCCGCAACACAGATACGCAGTATTTT.